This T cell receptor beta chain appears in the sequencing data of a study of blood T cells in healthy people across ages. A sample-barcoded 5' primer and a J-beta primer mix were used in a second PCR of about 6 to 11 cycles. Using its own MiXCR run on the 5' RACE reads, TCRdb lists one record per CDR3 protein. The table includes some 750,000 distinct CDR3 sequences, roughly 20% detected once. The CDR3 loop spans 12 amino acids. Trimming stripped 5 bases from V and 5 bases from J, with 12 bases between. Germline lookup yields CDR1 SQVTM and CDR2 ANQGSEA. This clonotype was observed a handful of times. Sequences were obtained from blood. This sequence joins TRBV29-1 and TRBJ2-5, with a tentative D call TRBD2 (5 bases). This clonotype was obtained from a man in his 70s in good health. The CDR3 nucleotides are TGCAGCGTTAAACTAGAAAGGGAGACCCAGTACTTC. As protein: CSVKLERETQYF.